The 29 T cell receptor beta chains listed next were all sequenced from one sample in a study of CD8+CD57+ T cells in acquired aplastic anemia. The template for TCR beta VDJ and CDR3 sequence profiling was genomic DNA. MiXCR, run by TCRdb on the reads, gives a single entry per CDR3 protein. The sample holds around 150,000 distinct CDR3 sequences; roughly 48% are singletons and the top ten take approximately 1.1%. The specimen sequenced was sorted CD4+, CD8+, or CD8+CD57+ T cells (not recorded which) from PBMCs. These receptor sequences come from a human donor in good health.

This clonotype was seen repeatedly, ten times or more. The chain links TRBV29-1 to TRBJ2-3, with D unresolved. V lost 5 bases, J lost 0 bases, and 15 bases lay in between. The CDR3 spans 15 residues. In germline, CDR1 is SQVTM, CDR2 ANQGSEA. The CDR3 DNA reads as TGCAGCGTTTCGACCAAAGGTCTAAGCACAGATACGCAGTATTTT. It translates to CSVSTKGLSTDTQYF.

The chain couples TRBV29-1 to TRBJ1-1; D gene unclear. Trimming cost V 7 bases and J 3 bases, with 15 bases left between them. Germline V CDR1 and CDR2: SQVTM, ANQGSEA. The CDR3 has 13 residues. CDR3 in amino acids: CSGNRGQDTEAFF. The CDR3, as DNA: TGCAGCGGGAACCGCGGGCAGGACACTGAAGCTTTCTTT.

CDR3 nucleotide sequence: TGCGCCAGCAGTGGTAAGGGTAGGGCGGCTTTCTTT. The encoded protein is CASSGKGRAAFF. V gene TRBV10-1 combines with J gene TRBJ1-1; D is unresolved. The ends were cut back, 4 bases at V and 11 bases at J, with 14 bases in the middle. There are 12 residues in the CDR3. Germline CDR1 WNHNN, CDR2 SYGVQD (reference sequence).

This clonotype showed up many times. This rearrangement joins TRBV5-6 to TRBJ2-7, with TRBD2 matching over 15 bases. V dropped 4 bases and J dropped 3; count of bases not matched to a gene: 2. Germline V gene sequence: CDR1 SGHDT, CDR2 YYEEEE. The CDR3 runs to 15 residues. DNA of the CDR3: TGTGCCAGCAGCCTGGGACTAGCGGGAGGCTACGAGCAGTACTTC. Residues: CASSLGLAGGYEQYF.

The CDR3 loop is CASRRLGELFF. For the CDR3, the DNA is TGTGCCAGCAGAAGGCTCGGGGAGCTGTTTTTT. The chain recombines TRBV6-6 with TRBJ2-2, with D uncertain. Trimming took off 6 bases at V and 7 bases at J, with 6 bases between the two ends. Germline V gene sequence: CDR1 MNHNY, CDR2 SVGAGI (reference sequence). The CDR3 is made up of 11 amino acids.

V and J are TRBV19 and TRBJ2-2; TRBD1 aligns across 10 bases. This CDR3 spans 16 amino acids. Germline V gives CDR1 LNHDA, CDR2 SQIVND (reference sequence). The junction had 4 bases not matched to a gene; V was cut back by 5 bases and J by 1 base. The CDR3 DNA sequence: TGTGCCAGTAGTGTTGGGGACAGGGGGAACACCGGGGAGCTGTTTTTT. Translating it yields CASSVGDRGNTGELFF.

The chain couples TRBV7-9 to TRBJ2-1, with 7 bases matching TRBD2. The CDR3 consists of 12 residues. Unmatched junction bases numbered 3, after V lost 5 bases and J lost 8 bases. CDR1 is SEHNR and CDR2 is FQNEAQ in the germline V gene (reference sequence). CDR3: CASSGTSDEQFF. As DNA, the CDR3 is TGTGCCAGCAGCGGTACTAGCGATGAGCAGTTCTTC.

As concerns this clonotype: Here the CDR3 omits its conserved ending phenylalanine or tryptophan, so a read error is the likely source. The V and J genes are TRBV7-9 and TRBJ2-7; D unclear. The V end lost 1 base, the J end lost 5 bases, and 12 bases lay between the germline ends. The CDR3 is made up of 14 amino acids. CDR1 SEHNR and CDR2 FQNEAQ come from the germline V gene (reference sequence). CDR3 sequence (DNA): TGTGCCAGCAGCTTAGGCCGTTCGGACCACGAGCAGTACTCC. Protein: CASSLGRSDHEQYS.

Only a few counts were recorded for this clonotype. This sequence joins TRBV18 and TRBJ2-1; the D gene is possibly TRBD1 (6 bases). The CDR3 consists of 15 residues. Deletions cut 0 bases from V and 7 bases from J, with 13 bases between. Germline loops: CDR1 KGHSH, CDR2 LQKENI. The CDR3 sequence is CASSPPSRGDNEQFF. The DNA of the CDR3 is TGTGCCAGCTCACCACCGTCCAGGGGAGATAATGAGCAGTTCTTC.

The chain uses TRBV9 and TRBJ2-6; no firm D call. Germline V gene lookup returns CDR1 SGDLS and CDR2 YYNGEE. V was cut by 0 bases and J by 7 bases, with 11 bases left in between. The CDR3 totals 15 residues. DNA of the CDR3: TGTGCCAGCAGCGTAGGGGGTGATGGAGCCAACGTCCTGACTTTC. Residues: CASSVGGDGANVLTF.

This clonotype was found many times. This sequence joins TRBV19 and TRBJ1-5; D gene unclear. This CDR3 is built from 16 residues. Germline CDR1 is LNHDA and CDR2 is SQIVND (reference sequence). Trimming removed 6 bases at V and 0 bases at J, with 15 bases between. The CDR3 loop reads CASRDSGLYSNQPQHF. Here the CDR3 DNA reads TGTGCCAGTAGGGATTCGGGTCTCTATAGCAATCAGCCCCAGCATTTT.

The rearrangement uses TRBV20-1 and TRBJ2-1; D may be TRBD1 or TRBD2 (5 bases each). Germline assignment: CDR1 DFQATT and CDR2 SNEGSKA (reference sequence). The CDR3 length is 16 residues. The V end lost 0 bases, the J end lost 0 bases, and 12 bases lay between the germline ends. In DNA, the CDR3 is TGCAGTGCTAGAGATACGGGACGGAGCTCCTACAATGAGCAGTTCTTC. It is translated as CSARDTGRSSYNEQFF.

To note about this clonotype: A read error may account for a junction end that differs from germline. The chain carries TRBV5-6 and TRBJ2-1, with a weak D call TRBD1 (5 bases). Germline V CDR1 and CDR2: SGHDT, YYEEEE. The CDR3 length is 15 residues. As DNA, the CDR3 is TGTACCAGCAGCTTGGAAGGGGTCTCCTACAATGAGCAGTTCTTC. This gives the protein CTSSLEGVSYNEQFF. Drawing the rest from reference TRBV5-6 and TRBJ2-1, the complete variable domain is DAGVTQSPTHLIKTRGQQVTLRCSPKSGHDTVSWYQQALGQGPQFIFQYYEEEERQRGNFPDRFSGHQFPNYSSELNVNALLLGDSALYLCTSSLEGVSYNEQFFGPGTRLTVL.

Only a few counts were recorded for this clonotype. The chain uses TRBV5-6 and TRBJ2-1; weak D call: TRBD2 (7 bases). The V gene's germline CDR1 is SGHDT and CDR2 YYEEEE. The V end lost 0 bases, the J end lost 4 bases, and 17 bases lay between the germline ends. The CDR3 sequence is 17 residues long. CDR3 DNA: TGTGCCAGCAGCTTGGCCGGGGGGCTAGCGCGGTACAATGAGCAGTTCTTC. The encoded protein is CASSLAGGLARYNEQFF.

This clonotype was observed a few times. A much bigger clone sits one base away, suggesting this may be a read error. The rearrangement joins TRBV5-4 to TRBJ1-2; no clear D. This CDR3 has 13 amino acids. Germline values: CDR1 SGHNT, CDR2 YYREEE (reference sequence). V was cut by 0 bases and J by 6 bases, with 9 bases left in between. The CDR3 DNA sequence: TGTGCCAGCAGCTTGGTGGGGTCCCATGGCTACACCTTC. Translation: CASSLVGSHGYTF. Variable domain in full (rest from reference TRBV5-4 and TRBJ1-2): ETGVTQSPTHLIKTRGQQVTLRCSSQSGHNTVSWYQQALGQGPQFIFQYYREEENGRGNFPPRFSGLQFPNYSSELNVNALELDDSALYLCASSLVGSHGYTFGSGTRLTVV.

The chain combines TRBV15 with TRBJ2-7, with D unclear. The germline V gene encodes CDR1 LNHNV and CDR2 YYDKDF (reference sequence). The CDR3 loop spans 12 amino acids. The V and J ends lost 3 bases and 1 base respectively, with 4 bases between them. The CDR3, as DNA: TGTGCCACCAGCAGCCGTTCCTACGAGCAGTACTTC. Its protein product is CATSSRSYEQYF.

This clonotype was observed a single time. V gene TRBV10-3 combines with J gene TRBJ2-1, with TRBD2 as a possible D gene (5 bases). The CDR3 loop spans 16 amino acids. Germline V gives CDR1 ENHRY, CDR2 SYGVKD. V was trimmed by 6 bases and J by 2 bases, leaving 17 bases between them. CDR3 in DNA: TGTGCCATCAGCCTACTAGATTCCCCACCCTACAATGAGCAGTTCTTC. Protein product: CAISLLDSPPYNEQFF.

V is TRBV30 and J is TRBJ1-5, with D uncertain. In germline, CDR1 is GTSNPN, CDR2 SVGIG (reference sequence). The CDR3 length is 13 residues. Trimming removed 1 base at V and 2 bases at J, with 6 bases between. The CDR3 DNA sequence: TGTGCCTGGAGTGACCGGGGCAATCAGCCCCAGCATTTT. Amino acids: CAWSDRGNQPQHF.

This chain uses TRBV7-4 with TRBJ2-5; D is unresolved. Trimming pared 4 bases from V and 3 bases from J, leaving 9 bases between. This CDR3 contains 13 residues. Germline CDR1 and CDR2: SGHVT and SQSDAQ. The CDR3 region has the DNA TGTGCCAGCAGCTCGGCCGTGAAAGAGACCCAGTACTTC. This sequence encodes CASSSAVKETQYF. Full variable domain (missing parts from reference TRBV7-4 and TRBJ2-5): GAGVSQSPRYKVAKRGRDVALRCDSISGHVTLYWYRQTLGQGSEVLTYSQSDAQRDKSGRPSGRFSAERPERSVSTLKIQRTEQGDSAVYLCASSSAVKETQYFGPGTRLLVL.

A word on this clonotype: Relative to the germline gene, one junction end is altered; a read error may explain this. Here the CDR3 DNA reads TGTGCTAGCAGTCAAAGGGACGGGGAGCTGTTTTTT. Translated, it gives CASSQRDGELFF. The V and J genes are TRBV7-7 and TRBJ2-2, with D uncertain. The CDR3 is made up of 12 amino acids. CDR1 and CDR2 from the germline V gene are SSHAT and FNYEAQ (reference sequence). Together with reference TRBV7-7 and TRBJ2-2, the CDR3 gives the full variable domain: GAGVSQSPRYKVTKRGQDVTLRCDPISSHATLYWYQQALGQGPEFLTYFNYEAQPDKSGLPSDRFSAERPEGSISTLTIQRTEQRDSAMYRCASSQRDGELFFGEGSRLTVL.

This clonotype is categorized as medium-sized. The chain couples TRBV10-3 to TRBJ1-6; D is possibly TRBD1 (5 bases). Trimming left V 3 bases short and J 9 bases short, with 15 bases between. The length of the CDR3 is 15 residues. The germline V gene encodes CDR1 ENHRY and CDR2 SYGVKD. The CDR3 sequence is CAISENPGASSPLHF. The CDR3 DNA reads TGTGCCATCAGTGAAAATCCCGGGGCAAGTTCACCCCTCCACTTT.

This clonotype was seen many times. The V call is TRBV6-1, the J call TRBJ1-5; tentative D call: TRBD1 (6 bases). The CDR3 spans 15 residues. The V gene lost 6 bases and the J gene lost 5 bases, with 17 bases spanning the gap. Germline CDR1 and CDR2: MNHNS and SASEGT. DNA of the CDR3: TGTGCCAGCAGGGAACAGGGTGTCAGTCATCAGCCCCAGCATTTT. This translates into CASREQGVSHQPQHF.

CDR3 residues: CASNSPGRDLFFF. In DNA, the CDR3 is TGTGCCAGCAATTCCCCGGGGCGCGACTTGTTTTTCTTT. V usage is TRBV2 and J usage is TRBJ1-1, with a tentative D call TRBD1 (5 bases). The CDR3 has 13 amino acids. Germline lookup yields CDR1 SNHLY and CDR2 FYNNEI. V was pared by 7 bases and J by 13 bases, with 22 bases between.

The chain links TRBV2 to TRBJ1-2; no definite D call. The CDR3 extends over 13 amino acids. The V and J ends lost 6 bases and 4 bases respectively, with 12 bases between them. Germline V CDR1 and CDR2: SNHLY, FYNNEI. As DNA, the CDR3 is TGTGCCAGCAGGGGAGATGCCGGCTATGGCTACACCTTC. Protein: CASRGDAGYGYTF.

This rearrangement joins TRBV20-1 to TRBJ2-3; 8 bases map to TRBD2. The J segment lost 0 bases and the V segment lost 0 bases, leaving 5 bases of the junction unmatched. The CDR3 totals 16 residues. Per germline, CDR1 DFQATT and CDR2 SNEGSKA (reference sequence). CDR3 nucleotide sequence: TGCAGTGCTAGAGATTCGACTAGCGTGAGCACAGATACGCAGTATTTT. Translation: CSARDSTSVSTDTQYF.

This clonotype was picked up many times. J is TRBJ2-7 and V is TRBV2, with a weak D call TRBD1 (5 bases). V was shortened by 10 bases and J by 0 bases, with 13 bases between the two germline ends. This CDR3 has 13 amino acids. Germline CDR1 SNHLY, CDR2 FYNNEI. DNA for the CDR3: TGTGCCACCAGGACACAGAGCTCCTACGAGCAGTACTTC. Translating it yields CATRTQSSYEQYF. Drawing the rest from reference TRBV2 and TRBJ2-7, the complete variable domain is EPEVTQTPSHQVTQMGQEVILRCVPISNHLYFYWYRQILGQKVEFLVSFYNNEISEKSEIFDDQFSVERPDGSNFTLKIRSTKLEDSAMYFCATRTQSSYEQYFGPGTRLTVT.

The genes are TRBV25-1 and TRBJ2-3; D possibly corresponds to TRBD2 (6 bases). The germline V and J ends were trimmed by 3 bases and 4 bases, with 23 bases remaining between them. CDR3 length: 18 residues. Germline assignment: CDR1 MGHDK and CDR2 SYGVNS. CDR3 nucleotides: TGTGCCAGCAGTGATGATTTCGGGACTGCGTTCAATCCAGATACGCAGTATTTT. This codes for CASSDDFGTAFNPDTQYF.

Concerning this clonotype: This may be a read error, as it is one base from a much larger clone. The J gene is TRBJ1-2, the V gene TRBV12-3 or TRBV12-4; D call uncertain. Trimming removed 6 bases at V and 1 base at J, with 9 bases between. The CDR3 consists of 13 residues. DNA of the CDR3: TGTGCCAGCAGATACGGGAGTAACTATGGCTACACCTTC. Translated, it gives CASRYGSNYGYTF.

In its sample, this clonotype was seen many times. The chain is built from TRBV9 and TRBJ1-4; 10 bases line up with TRBD1. CDR1 and CDR2 (germline): SGDLS, YYNGEE. There are 15 residues in the CDR3. J gave up 4 bases and V 4 bases, and 4 bases lay outside the gene matches. The chain's CDR3 is CASSYRDRGNEKLFF. The CDR3 nucleotides read TGTGCCAGCAGCTACCGGGACAGGGGTAATGAAAAACTGTTTTTT.